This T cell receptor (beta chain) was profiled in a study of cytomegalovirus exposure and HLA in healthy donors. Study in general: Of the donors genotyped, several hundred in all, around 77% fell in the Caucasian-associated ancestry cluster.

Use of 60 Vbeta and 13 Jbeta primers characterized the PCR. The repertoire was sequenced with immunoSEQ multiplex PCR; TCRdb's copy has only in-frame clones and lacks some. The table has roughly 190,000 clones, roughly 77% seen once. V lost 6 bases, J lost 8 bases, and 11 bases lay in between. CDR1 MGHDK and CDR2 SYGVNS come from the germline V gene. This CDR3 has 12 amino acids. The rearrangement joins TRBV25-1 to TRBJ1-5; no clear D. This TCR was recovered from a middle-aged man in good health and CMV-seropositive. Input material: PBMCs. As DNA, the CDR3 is TGTGCCAGCAGCCTCGCAGGCGAGCCCCAGCATTTT. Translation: CASSLAGEPQHF.